These T cell receptor beta chains were read from a single sample in a study of lymphopenia after photon versus proton radiotherapy. Assay used: immunoSEQ multiplex PCR; TCRdb lists only in-frame clones, some missing. The profile shows about 83,000 clones, around four fifths of them singletons. The material was peripheral blood, obtained from a patient treated with proton-based radiotherapy. The origin of the receptors is a man aged 55 to 69 with pancreatic cancer. Both conserved end residues are part of each CDR3. A D gene is named only where the DNA matches it firmly. Expanded clones are given a class, and other clones once, few, many or no size at all.

TRBV30,TRBJ1-3,NA,NA,TGTGCCGGGGGGGATTTCTCTGGAAACACCATATATTTT,CAGGDFSGNTIYF
TRBV18,TRBJ1-4,NA,TRBD1,TGTGCCAGCTCGGTTGACAGGGCAGAGAAACTGTTTTTT,CASSVDRAEKLFF
TRBV6-6,TRBJ2-2,once,NA,TGTGCCAGTGGGGGGCAGTCCGACACCGGGGAGCTGTTTTTT,CASGGQSDTGELFF
TRBV6-5,TRBJ2-4,NA,NA,TGTGCCAGCACCCCGGCAGCCGGTGGGAACATTCAGTACTTC,CASTPAAGGNIQYF
TRBV6-7,TRBJ2-7,NA,TRBD2,TGTGCCAGCGTATCGACAAGCGGGAGGGGCGAGCAGTACTTC,CASVSTSGRGEQYF
TRBV18,TRBJ2-7,few,NA,TGTGCCAGCTCTCCCGGGGATACACCCTACGAGCAGTACTTC,CASSPGDTPYEQYF
TRBV27,TRBJ2-1,NA,NA,TGTGCCAGCAGTTTATCGTCTAACAGTCATCTGGGGAATGAGCAGTTCTTC,CASSLSSNSHLGNEQFF
TRBV18,TRBJ1-4,once,NA,TGTGCCAGCTCACCGCTTCTAGATGAAAAACTGTTTTTT,CASSPLLDEKLFF
TRBV2,TRBJ2-7,NA,TRBD1,TGTGCCAGCAGATCAGTACCGGGGACAGGGCCCCAAAAATCCTACGAGCAGTACTTC,CASRSVPGTGPQKSYEQYF
TRBV9,TRBJ2-2,NA,TRBD2,TGTGCGACCGCGGGGGAACACACCGGGGAGCTGTTTTTT,CATAGEHTGELFF
TRBV29-1,TRBJ2-7,NA,TRBD2,TGCATCTCGGGGGGTGTCAGCTCCTACGAGCAGTACTTC,CISGGVSSYEQYF
TRBV7-2,TRBJ2-1,NA,NA,TGTGCCAGCAGCCCCGCACCCGCAGGCGACTACAATGAGCAGTTCTTC,CASSPAPAGDYNEQFF
TRBV5-1,TRBJ2-2,NA,TRBD2,TGCGCCAGCAGCCCGGGACTAGCGTTAGTCGGGGAGCTGTTTTTT,CASSPGLALVGELFF
TRBV7-2,TRBJ1-5,once,NA,TGTGCCAGCAGCTCCCAAGCAACTGCGTCGCAGCCCCAGCATTTT,CASSSQATASQPQHF
TRBV30,TRBJ2-7,NA,NA,TGTGCCTGGAGACTGGGGGGGCGAGGCCACGAGCAGTACTTC,CAWRLGGRGHEQYF
TRBV5-1,TRBJ1-2,NA,TRBD1,TGCGCCAGCAGCCGGGGACAGGGAGATGGCTACACCTTC,CASSRGQGDGYTF
TRBV7-2,TRBJ2-1,NA,NA,TGTGCCAGCAGCGTTCCGGGACTCCGTTCACTTAATGAGCAGTTCTTC,CASSVPGLRSLNEQFF
TRBV30,TRBJ2-1,NA,NA,TGTGCCTGGAGTTCAGGGTTCTACAATGAGCAGTTCTTC,CAWSSGFYNEQFF